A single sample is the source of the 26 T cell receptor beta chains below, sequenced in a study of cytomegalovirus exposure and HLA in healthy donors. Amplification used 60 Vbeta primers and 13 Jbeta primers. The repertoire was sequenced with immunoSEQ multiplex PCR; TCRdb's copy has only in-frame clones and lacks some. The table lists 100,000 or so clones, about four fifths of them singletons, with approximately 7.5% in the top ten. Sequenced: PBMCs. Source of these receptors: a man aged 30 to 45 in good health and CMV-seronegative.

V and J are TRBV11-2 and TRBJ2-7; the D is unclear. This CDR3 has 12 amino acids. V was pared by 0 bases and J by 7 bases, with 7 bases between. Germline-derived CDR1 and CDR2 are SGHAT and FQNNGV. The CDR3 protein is CASSLDLREQYF. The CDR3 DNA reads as TGTGCCAGCAGCTTAGATTTACGGGAGCAGTACTTC. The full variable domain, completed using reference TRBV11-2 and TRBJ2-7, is EAGVAQSPRYKIIEKRQSVAFWCNPISGHATLYWYQQILGQGPKLLIQFQNNGVVDDSQLPKDRFSAERLKGVDSTLKIQPAKLEDSAVYLCASSLDLREQYFGPGTRLTVT.

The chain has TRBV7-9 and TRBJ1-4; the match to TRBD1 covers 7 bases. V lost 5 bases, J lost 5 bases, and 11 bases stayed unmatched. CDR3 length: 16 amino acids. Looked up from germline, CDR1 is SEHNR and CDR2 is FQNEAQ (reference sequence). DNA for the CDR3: TGTGCCAGCAGCACACCCGGGACAGAGAAGAATGAAAAACTGTTTTTT. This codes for CASSTPGTEKNEKLFF.

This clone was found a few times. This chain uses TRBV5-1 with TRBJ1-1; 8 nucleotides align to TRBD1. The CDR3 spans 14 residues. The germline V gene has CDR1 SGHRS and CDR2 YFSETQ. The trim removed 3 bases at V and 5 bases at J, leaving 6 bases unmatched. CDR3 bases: TGCGCCAGCAGCTGGACAGGGCCTGGGACTGAAGCTTTCTTT. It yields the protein CASSWTGPGTEAFF.

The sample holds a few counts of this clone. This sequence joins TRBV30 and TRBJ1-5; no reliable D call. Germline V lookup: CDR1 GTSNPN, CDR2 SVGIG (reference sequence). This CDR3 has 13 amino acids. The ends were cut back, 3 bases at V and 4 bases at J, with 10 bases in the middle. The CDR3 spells CAWRDGINQPQHF. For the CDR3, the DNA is TGTGCCTGGAGGGACGGGATTAATCAGCCCCAGCATTTT.

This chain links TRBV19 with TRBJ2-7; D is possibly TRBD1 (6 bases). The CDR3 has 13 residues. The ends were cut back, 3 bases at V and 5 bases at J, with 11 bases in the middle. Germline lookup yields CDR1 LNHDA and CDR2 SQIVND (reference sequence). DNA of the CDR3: TGTGCCAGTAGTATGGGCAGGGGTGACGAGCAGTACTTC. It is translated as CASSMGRGDEQYF.

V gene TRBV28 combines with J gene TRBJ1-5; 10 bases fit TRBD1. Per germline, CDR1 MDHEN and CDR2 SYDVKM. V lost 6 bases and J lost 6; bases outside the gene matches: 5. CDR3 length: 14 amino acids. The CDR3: CASSQTGGGQPQHF. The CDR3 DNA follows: TGTGCCAGCAGCCAGACAGGGGGCGGTCAGCCCCAGCATTTT.

This CDR3 is CASGNLGTGSNGTNEKLFF. The CDR3 DNA sequence: TGTGCTAGTGGAAACTTGGGGACAGGGTCTAATGGAACTAATGAAAAACTGTTTTTT. The chain combines TRBV12-5 with TRBJ1-4; TRBD1 matches at 9 bases. J gave up 1 base and V 6 bases, and 15 bases lay outside the gene matches. The CDR3 consists of 19 residues. Germline values: CDR1 LGHNT, CDR2 FRNRAP. Combining the CDR3 with reference TRBV12-5 and TRBJ1-4 gives the whole variable domain DARVTQTPRHKVTEMGQEVTMRCQPILGHNTVFWYRQTMMQGLELLAYFRNRAPLDDSGMPKDRFSAEMPDATLATLKIQPSEPRDSAVYFCASGNLGTGSNGTNEKLFFGSGTQLSVL.

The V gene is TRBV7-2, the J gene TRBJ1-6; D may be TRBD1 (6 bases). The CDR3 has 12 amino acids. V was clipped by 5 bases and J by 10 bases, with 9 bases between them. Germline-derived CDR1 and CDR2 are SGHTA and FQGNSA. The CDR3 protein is CASSHRVSPLHF. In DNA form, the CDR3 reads TGTGCCAGCAGCCACAGGGTATCACCCCTCCACTTT.

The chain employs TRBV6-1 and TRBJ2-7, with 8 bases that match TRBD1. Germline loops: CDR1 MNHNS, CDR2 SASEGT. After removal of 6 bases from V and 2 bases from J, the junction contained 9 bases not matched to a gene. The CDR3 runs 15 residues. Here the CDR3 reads CASRLGQGIPYEQYF. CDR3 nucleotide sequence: TGTGCCAGCAGGCTTGGACAGGGTATCCCCTACGAGCAGTACTTC.

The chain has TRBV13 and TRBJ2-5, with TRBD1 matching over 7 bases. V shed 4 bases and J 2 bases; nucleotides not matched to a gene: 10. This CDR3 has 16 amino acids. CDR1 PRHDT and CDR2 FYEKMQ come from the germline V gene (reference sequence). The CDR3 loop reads CASSSKLDRVQETQYF. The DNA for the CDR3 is TGTGCCAGCAGCTCCAAGCTCGACAGGGTTCAAGAGACCCAGTACTTC.

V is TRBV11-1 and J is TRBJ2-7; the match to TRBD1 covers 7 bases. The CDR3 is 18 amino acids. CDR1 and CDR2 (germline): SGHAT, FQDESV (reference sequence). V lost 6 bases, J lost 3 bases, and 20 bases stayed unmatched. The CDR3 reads CASRPINGTEDQFYEQYF. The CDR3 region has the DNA TGTGCCAGCAGACCTATTAACGGGACAGAGGACCAGTTCTACGAGCAGTACTTC.

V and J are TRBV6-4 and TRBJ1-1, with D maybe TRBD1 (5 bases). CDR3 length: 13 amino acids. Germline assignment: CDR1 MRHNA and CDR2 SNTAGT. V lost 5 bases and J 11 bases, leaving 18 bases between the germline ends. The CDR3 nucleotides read TGTGCCAGCAGTTCGGACCTTCGGGGGGTCGCTTTCTTT. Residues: CASSSDLRGVAFF.

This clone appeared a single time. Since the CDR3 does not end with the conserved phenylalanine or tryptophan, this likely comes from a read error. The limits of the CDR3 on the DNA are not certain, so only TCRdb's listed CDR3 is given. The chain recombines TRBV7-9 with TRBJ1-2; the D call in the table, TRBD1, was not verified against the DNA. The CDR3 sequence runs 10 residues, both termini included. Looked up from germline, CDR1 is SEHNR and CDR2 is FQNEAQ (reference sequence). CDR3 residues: CASSREVGPI.

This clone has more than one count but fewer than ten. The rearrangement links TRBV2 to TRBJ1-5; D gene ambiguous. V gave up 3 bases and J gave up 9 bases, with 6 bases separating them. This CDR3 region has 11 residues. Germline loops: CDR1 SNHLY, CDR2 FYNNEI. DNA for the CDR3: TGTGCCAGCAGTGACGGGTGGCCCCAGCATTTT. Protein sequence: CASSDGWPQHF.

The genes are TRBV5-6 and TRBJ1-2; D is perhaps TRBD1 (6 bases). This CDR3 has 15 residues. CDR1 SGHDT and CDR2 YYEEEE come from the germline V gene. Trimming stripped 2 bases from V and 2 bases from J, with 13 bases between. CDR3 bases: TGTGCCAGCAGCTTACGGGGCGGGGGCAACTATGGCTACACCTTC. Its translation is CASSLRGGGNYGYTF.

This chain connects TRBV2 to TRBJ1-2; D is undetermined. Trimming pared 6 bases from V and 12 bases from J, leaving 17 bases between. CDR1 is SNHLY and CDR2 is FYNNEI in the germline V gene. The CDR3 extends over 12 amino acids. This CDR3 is CASRAMTENHTF. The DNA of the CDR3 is TGTGCCAGCAGAGCAATGACGGAGAACCACACCTTC. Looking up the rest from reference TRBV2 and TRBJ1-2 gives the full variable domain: EPEVTQTPSHQVTQMGQEVILRCVPISNHLYFYWYRQILGQKVEFLVSFYNNEISEKSEIFDDQFSVERPDGSNFTLKIRSTKLEDSAMYFCASRAMTENHTFGSGTRLTVV.

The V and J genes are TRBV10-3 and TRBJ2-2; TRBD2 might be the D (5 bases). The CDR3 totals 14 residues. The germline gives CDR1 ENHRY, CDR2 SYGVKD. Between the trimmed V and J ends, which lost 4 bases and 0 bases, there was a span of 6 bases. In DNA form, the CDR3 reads TGTGCCATCAGTGGGACTTCGAACACCGGGGAGCTGTTTTTT. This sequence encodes CAISGTSNTGELFF.

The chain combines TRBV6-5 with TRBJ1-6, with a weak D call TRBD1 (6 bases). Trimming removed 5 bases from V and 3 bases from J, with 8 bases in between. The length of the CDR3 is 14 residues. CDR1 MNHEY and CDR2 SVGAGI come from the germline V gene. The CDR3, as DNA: TGTGCCAGCAGTCAGGGACACTATAATTCACCCCTCCACTTT. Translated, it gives CASSQGHYNSPLHF.

The CDR3 sequence is CASSQGQNNQPQHF. The CDR3 bases are TGCGCCAGCAGCCAAGGACAGAACAATCAGCCCCAGCATTTT. The chain links TRBV4-3 to TRBJ1-5; TRBD1 is a possible D gene (5 bases). The germline V gene has CDR1 LGHNA and CDR2 YSLEER. V was clipped by 1 base and J by 3 bases, with 7 bases between them. This CDR3 spans 14 amino acids.

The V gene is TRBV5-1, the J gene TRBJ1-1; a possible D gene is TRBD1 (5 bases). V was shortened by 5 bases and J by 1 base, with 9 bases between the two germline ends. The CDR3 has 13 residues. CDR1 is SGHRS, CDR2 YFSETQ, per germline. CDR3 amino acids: CASSLTANTEAFF. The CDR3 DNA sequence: TGCGCCAGCAGTTTGACAGCGAACACTGAAGCTTTCTTT.

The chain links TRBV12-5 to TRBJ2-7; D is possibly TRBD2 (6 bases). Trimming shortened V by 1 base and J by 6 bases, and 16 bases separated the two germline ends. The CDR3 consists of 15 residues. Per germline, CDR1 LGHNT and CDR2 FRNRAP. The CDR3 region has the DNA TGTGCTAGTGGTTTGGGCCCCGGGAGCGGAGGCGAGCAGTACTTC. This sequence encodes CASGLGPGSGGEQYF.

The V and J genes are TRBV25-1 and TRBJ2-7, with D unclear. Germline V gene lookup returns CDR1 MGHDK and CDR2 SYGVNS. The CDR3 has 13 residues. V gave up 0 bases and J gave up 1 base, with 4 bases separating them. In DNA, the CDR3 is TGTGCCAGCAGTGAATACAGTTCCTACGAGCAGTACTTC. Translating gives CASSEYSSYEQYF.

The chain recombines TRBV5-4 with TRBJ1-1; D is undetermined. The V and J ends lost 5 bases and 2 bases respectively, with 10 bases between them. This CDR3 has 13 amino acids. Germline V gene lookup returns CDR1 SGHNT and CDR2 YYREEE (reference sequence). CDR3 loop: CASSLTPNTEAFF. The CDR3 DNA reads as TGTGCCAGCAGTTTGACACCAAACACTGAAGCTTTCTTT.

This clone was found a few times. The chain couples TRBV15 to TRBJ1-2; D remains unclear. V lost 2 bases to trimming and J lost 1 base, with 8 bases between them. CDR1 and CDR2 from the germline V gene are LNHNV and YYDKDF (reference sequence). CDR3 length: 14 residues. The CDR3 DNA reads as TGTGCCACCAGCAGACCGGGTATTAACTATGGCTACACCTTC. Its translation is CATSRPGINYGYTF. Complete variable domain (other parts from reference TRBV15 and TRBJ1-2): DAMVIQNPRYQVTQFGKPVTLSCSQTLNHNVMYWYQQKSSQAPKLLFHYYDKDFNNEADTPDNFQSRRPNTSFCFLDIRSPGLGDTAMYLCATSRPGINYGYTFGSGTRLTVV.

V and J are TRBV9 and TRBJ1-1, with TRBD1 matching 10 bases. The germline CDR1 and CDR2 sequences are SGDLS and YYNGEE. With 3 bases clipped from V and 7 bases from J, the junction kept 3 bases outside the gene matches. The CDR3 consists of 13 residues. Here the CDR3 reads CASSGGTGDEAFF. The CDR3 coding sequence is TGTGCCAGCAGCGGAGGGACAGGGGATGAAGCTTTCTTT.

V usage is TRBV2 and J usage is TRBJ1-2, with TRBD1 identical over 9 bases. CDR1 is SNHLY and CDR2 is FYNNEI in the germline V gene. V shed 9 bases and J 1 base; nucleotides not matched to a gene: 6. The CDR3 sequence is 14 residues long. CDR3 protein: CARRGQGDNYGYTF. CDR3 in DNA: TGTGCCAGGCGGGGACAGGGCGATAACTATGGCTACACCTTC.